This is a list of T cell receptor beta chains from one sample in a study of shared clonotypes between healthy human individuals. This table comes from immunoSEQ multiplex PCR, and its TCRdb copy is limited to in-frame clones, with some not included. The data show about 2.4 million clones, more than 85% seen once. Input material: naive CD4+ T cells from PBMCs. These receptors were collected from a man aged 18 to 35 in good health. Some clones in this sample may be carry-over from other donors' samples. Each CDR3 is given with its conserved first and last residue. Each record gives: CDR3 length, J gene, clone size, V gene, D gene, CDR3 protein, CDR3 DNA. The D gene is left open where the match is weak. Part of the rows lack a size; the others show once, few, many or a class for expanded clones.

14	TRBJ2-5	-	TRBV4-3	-	CASSQDPGTETQYF	TGCGCCAGCAGCCAAGATCCGGGGACGGAGACCCAGTACTTC
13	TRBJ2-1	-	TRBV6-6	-	CASSYGLQGEQFF	TGTGCCAGCAGTTACGGACTACAAGGGGAGCAGTTCTTC
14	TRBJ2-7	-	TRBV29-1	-	CSVAPGLHSPEQYF	TGCAGCGTCGCACCGGGACTTCATTCGCCCGAGCAGTACTTC
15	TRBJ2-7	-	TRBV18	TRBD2	CASSPSPGGPYEQYF	TGTGCCAGCTCACCTTCGCCGGGAGGGCCCTACGAGCAGTACTTC
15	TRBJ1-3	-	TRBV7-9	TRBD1	CASSRGQEAGNTIYF	TGTGCCAGCAGCCGGGGACAGGAAGCTGGAAACACCATATATTTT
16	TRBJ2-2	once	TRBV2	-	CASSLESVKNTGELFF	TGTGCCAGCAGCCTTGAAAGCGTAAAGAACACCGGGGAGCTGTTTTTT
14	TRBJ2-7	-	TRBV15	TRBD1	CATSRDQGAYEQYF	TGTGCCACCAGCAGAGACCAGGGGGCCTACGAGCAGTACTTC
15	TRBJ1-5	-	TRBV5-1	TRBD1	CASSPGTGDSQPQHF	TGCGCCAGCAGCCCCGGGACAGGGGACAGTCAGCCCCAGCATTTT
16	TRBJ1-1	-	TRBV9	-	CASSVGTVNMNTEAFF	TGTGCCAGCAGCGTAGGGACAGTTAACATGAACACTGAAGCTTTCTTT
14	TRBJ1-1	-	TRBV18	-	CASSPDREGTEAFF	TGTGCCAGCTCACCAGATAGGGAGGGTACTGAAGCTTTCTTT
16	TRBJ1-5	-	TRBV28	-	CASSLWFGSHEQPQHF	TGTGCCAGCAGTTTATGGTTCGGCAGCCACGAGCAGCCCCAGCATTTT
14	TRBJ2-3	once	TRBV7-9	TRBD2	CASSKGLAGDTQYF	TGTGCCAGCAGCAAGGGACTAGCGGGAGATACGCAGTATTTT
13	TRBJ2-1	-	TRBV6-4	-	CASSDHSLDEQFF	TGTGCCAGCAGTGACCACTCGTTGGATGAGCAGTTCTTC
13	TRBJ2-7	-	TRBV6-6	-	CASREGALYEQYF	TGTGCCAGCAGGGAGGGGGCCCTCTACGAGCAGTACTTC
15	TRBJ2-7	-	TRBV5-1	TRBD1	CASSLVRTGSEEQYF	TGCGCCAGCAGCTTAGTTAGGACAGGGTCCGAGGAGCAGTACTTC
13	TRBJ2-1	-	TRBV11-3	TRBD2	CASSSSGYNEQFF	TGTGCCAGCAGCTCTAGCGGCTACAATGAGCAGTTCTTC
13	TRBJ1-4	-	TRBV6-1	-	CASSEQFREKLFF	TGTGCCAGCAGTGAACAGTTTCGGGAAAAACTGTTTTTT
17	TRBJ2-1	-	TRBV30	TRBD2	CAWNSKRTSGRRIEQFF	TGTGCCTGGAATTCGAAAAGGACTAGCGGGAGGAGGATTGAGCAGTTCTTC
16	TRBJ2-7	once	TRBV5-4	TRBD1	CASSTGGTGGTYEQYF	TGTGCCAGCAGCACTGGAGGGACAGGGGGAACCTACGAGCAGTACTTC
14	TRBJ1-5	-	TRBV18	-	CASSHGTDNQPQHF	TGTGCCAGCTCCCATGGGACTGACAATCAGCCCCAGCATTTT
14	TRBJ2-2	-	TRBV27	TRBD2	CASIGASGTGELFF	TGTGCCAGCATTGGGGCTAGCGGGACCGGGGAGCTGTTTTTT
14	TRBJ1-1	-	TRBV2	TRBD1	CASIRQGGYNEAFF	TGTGCCAGCATCCGACAGGGGGGATATAATGAAGCTTTCTTT
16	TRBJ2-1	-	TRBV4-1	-	CASSQDRAGSYNEQFF	TGCGCCAGCAGCCAAGATAGGGCGGGCTCCTACAATGAGCAGTTCTTC
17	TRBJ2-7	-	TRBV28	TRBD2	CASSPPGLAGGRDEQYF	TGTGCCAGCAGTCCCCCTGGGCTAGCGGGAGGCAGGGACGAGCAGTACTTC
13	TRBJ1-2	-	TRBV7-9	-	CASSFGELYGYTF	TGTGCCAGCAGCTTTGGGGAGCTCTATGGCTACACCTTC
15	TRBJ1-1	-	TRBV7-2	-	CASSLLGSLNTEAFF	TGTGCCAGCAGCCTCCTCGGGTCGCTGAACACTGAAGCTTTCTTT
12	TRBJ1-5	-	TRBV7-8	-	CASSLWDQPQHF	TGTGCCAGCAGCTTATGGGATCAGCCCCAGCATTTT
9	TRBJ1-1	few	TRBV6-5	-	CAAKGEAFF	TGTGCCGCAAAGGGTGAAGCTTTCTTT
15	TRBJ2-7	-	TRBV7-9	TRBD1	CASSLVRQGADEQYF	TGTGCCAGCAGCTTAGTGAGACAGGGGGCGGACGAGCAGTACTTC
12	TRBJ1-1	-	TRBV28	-	CASSLQDTEAFF	TGTGCCAGCAGTTTACAAGACACTGAAGCTTTCTTT
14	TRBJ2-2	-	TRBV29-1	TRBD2	CSVGLAGGTGELFF	TGCAGCGTTGGACTAGCGGGTGGCACCGGGGAGCTGTTTTTT
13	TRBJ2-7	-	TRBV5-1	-	CASSRDKGDEQHF	TGCGCCAGCTCCCGGGACAAAGGGGACGAGCAGCACTTC
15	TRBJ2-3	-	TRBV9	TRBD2	CASSGSGISTDTQYF	TGTGCCAGCAGCGGGAGCGGGATTAGCACAGATACGCAGTATTTT
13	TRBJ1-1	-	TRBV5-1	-	CASSATVNTEAFF	TGCGCCAGCAGCGCGACAGTGAACACTGAAGCTTTCTTT
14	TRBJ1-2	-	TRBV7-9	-	CASSLTAEWNGYTF	TGTGCCAGCAGCTTAACGGCGGAATGGAATGGCTACACCTTC
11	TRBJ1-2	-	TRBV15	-	CATSRDYGYTF	TGTGCCACCAGCAGAGATTATGGCTACACCTTC
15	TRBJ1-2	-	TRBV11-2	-	CASSSPRDGLYGHTF	TGTGCCAGCAGCTCCCCCCGGGACGGCCTCTATGGCCACACCTTC
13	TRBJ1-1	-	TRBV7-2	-	CASSFPRRGAAFF	TGTGCCAGCAGCTTTCCCAGACGGGGCGCAGCTTTCTTT
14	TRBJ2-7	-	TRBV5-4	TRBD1	CASSSTRQGGEQYF	TGTGCCAGCAGCTCGACGAGACAGGGGGGCGAGCAGTACTTC
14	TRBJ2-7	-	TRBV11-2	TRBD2	CASSFTSGSEEQYF	TGTGCCAGCAGCTTTACTAGCGGGAGTGAAGAGCAGTACTTC
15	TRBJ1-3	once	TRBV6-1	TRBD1	CASSEGGQGRNTIYF	TGTGCCAGCAGTGAAGGGGGACAGGGACGAAACACCATATATTTT
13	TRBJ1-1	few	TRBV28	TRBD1	CASSLRTGAEAFF	TGTGCCAGCAGCCTCCGGACAGGGGCTGAAGCTTTCTTT
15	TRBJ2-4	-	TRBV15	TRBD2	CATSRDGLAENIQYF	TGTGCCACCAGCAGAGATGGGCTAGCGGAAAACATTCAGTACTTC
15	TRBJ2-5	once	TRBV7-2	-	CASSFNTGNQETQYF	TGTGCCAGCAGCTTCAACACGGGGAATCAAGAGACCCAGTACTTC
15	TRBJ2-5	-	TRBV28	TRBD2	CASRLAGGRQETQYF	TGTGCCAGCAGACTAGCGGGAGGGCGACAAGAGACCCAGTACTTC
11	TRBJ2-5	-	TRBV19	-	CASSRGETQYF	TGTGCCAGTAGCAGGGGTGAGACCCAGTACTTC
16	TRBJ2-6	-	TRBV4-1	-	CASSQFTASGANVLTF	TGCGCCAGCAGCCAGTTTACAGCCTCTGGGGCCAACGTCCTGACTTTC
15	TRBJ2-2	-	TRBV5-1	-	CASSLGQGNTGELFF	TGCGCCAGCAGCTTGGGGCAGGGAAACACCGGGGAGCTGTTTTTT
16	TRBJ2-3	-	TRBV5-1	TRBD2	CASSLPSGRAADTQYF	TGCGCCAGCAGCTTGCCCAGCGGGAGGGCCGCAGATACGCAGTATTTT
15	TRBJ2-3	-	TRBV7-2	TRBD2	CASSLGGRQADTQYF	TGTGCCAGCAGCTTGGGCGGGAGGCAGGCAGATACGCAGTATTTT
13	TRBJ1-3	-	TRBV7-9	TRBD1	CASFRQGGTTIYF	TGTGCCAGCTTTCGACAGGGGGGGACAACCATATATTTT
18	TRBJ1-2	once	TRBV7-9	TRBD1	CASSTRQGSLAINYGYTF	TGTGCCAGCAGCACCCGACAGGGGTCCCTCGCTATTAACTATGGCTACACCTTC
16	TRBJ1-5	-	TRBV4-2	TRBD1	CASSHDTGDSNQPQHF	TGTGCCAGCAGCCACGATACAGGGGACAGCAATCAGCCCCAGCATTTT
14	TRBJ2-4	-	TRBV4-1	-	CASSQVVTKNIQYF	TGCGCCAGCAGCCAAGTGGTTACCAAAAACATTCAGTACTTC
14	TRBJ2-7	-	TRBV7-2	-	CASSSGTDSYEQYF	TGTGCCAGCAGCTCAGGGACCGATTCCTACGAGCAGTACTTC
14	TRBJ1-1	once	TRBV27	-	CASSLGGKNTEAFF	TGTGCCAGCAGTTTAGGGGGGAAGAACACTGAAGCTTTCTTT